One T cell receptor (beta chain) is described in this entry. Antigen specificity is unknown. The record originates from a study of shared clonotypes between healthy human individuals. The overall study: The plates for each donor numbered three CD4 naive, three CD4 memory, two CD8 naive and one CD8 memory. Study-level findings and limits: Depth of sequencing was expected to influence donor clonotype sharing. Clonotypes shared by all four sorted-subset donors had higher generation probabilities than non-shared clonotypes. When naive CD4 clonotypes were compared across several donors, about 4.9% were shared.

TCRdb's table, derived via immunoSEQ multiplex PCR, lists solely in-frame clones and lacks some. The sample lists roughly 600,000 clones, roughly 98% occurring once. The V end was cut by 4 bases, the J end by 0 bases, with 12 bases between. The CDR3 loop spans 14 amino acids. Germline V gene sequence: CDR1 SQVTM, CDR2 ANQGSEA. Cells designated naive CD8 were CD45RO-negative and were positively selected for CCR7, with terminally differentiated effector memory CD45RA+ cells excluded. This TCR came from a man aged 25-45 years in good health. This rearrangement joins TRBV29-1 to TRBJ1-1; D ambiguous. The sequenced sample consisted of naive CD8+ T cells sorted from blood. The CDR3 here is CSVVGVQLNTEAFF. CDR3 DNA sequence: TGCAGCGTTGTGGGTGTACAGCTGAACACTGAAGCTTTCTTT.